Detailed here is one T cell receptor beta chain. Its antigen is undetermined. CDR1 SGHVS and CDR2 FQNEAQ come from the germline V gene. The CDR3 runs to 16 residues. The V and J ends lost 0 bases and 3 bases, in that order; junction bases with no gene match: 2. Libraries were prepared by immunoSEQ multiplex PCR; TCRdb keeps only in-frame clonotypes and omits some of them. The table records 2,500,000 or so clones, over 85% of them present only once. The data originate from a study of shared clonotypes between healthy human individuals. Study-level results: Shared clonotypes across all four donors exceeded non-shared ones in generation probability.

This sequence originates from a young man in good health. The V call is TRBV7-8, the J call TRBJ2-1; 10 nucleotides line up with TRBD2. The sequenced material came from naive CD4+ T cells sorted from blood. Indicated subset: CD45RA+ positively selected. CDR3 coding DNA: TGTGCCAGCAGCTTAGCCCGGACTAGCGGCTACAATGAGCAGTTCTTC. It codes for CASSLARTSGYNEQFF.